This T cell receptor beta chain was observed in a study of cytomegalovirus exposure and HLA in healthy donors. The CDR3 loop spans 17 amino acids. The V segment lost 2 bases and the J segment 4 bases; nucleotides outside the gene matches: 7. The germline V gene encodes CDR1 LNHDA and CDR2 SQIVND (reference sequence). Only in-frame clones appear in the TCRdb table, and some are missing; sequencing was by immunoSEQ multiplex PCR. The sample has around 140,000 clones; approximately 86% are singletons. This TCR derives from a man younger than 35 in good health and CMV-seropositive. The rearrangement uses TRBV19 and TRBJ2-2, with 10 bases that match TRBD1. The sample was PBMCs. This CDR3 reads CASSIIWDRGSTGELFF. DNA for the CDR3: TGTGCCAGTAGTATAATTTGGGACAGGGGTAGCACCGGGGAGCTGTTTTTT.